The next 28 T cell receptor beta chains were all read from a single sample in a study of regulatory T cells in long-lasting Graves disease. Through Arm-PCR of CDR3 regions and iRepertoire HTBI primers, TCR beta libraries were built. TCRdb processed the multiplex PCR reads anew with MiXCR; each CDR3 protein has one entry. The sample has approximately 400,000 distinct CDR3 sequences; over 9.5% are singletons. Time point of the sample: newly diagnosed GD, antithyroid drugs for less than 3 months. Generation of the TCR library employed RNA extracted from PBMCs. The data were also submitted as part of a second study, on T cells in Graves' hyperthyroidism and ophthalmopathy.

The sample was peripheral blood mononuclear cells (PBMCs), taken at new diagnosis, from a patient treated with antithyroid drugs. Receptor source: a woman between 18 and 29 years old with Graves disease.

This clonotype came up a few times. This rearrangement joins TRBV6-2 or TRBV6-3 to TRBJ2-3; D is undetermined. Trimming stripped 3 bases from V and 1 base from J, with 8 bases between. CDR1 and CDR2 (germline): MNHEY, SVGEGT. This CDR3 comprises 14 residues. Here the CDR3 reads CASSYRAGTDTQYF. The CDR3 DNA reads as TGTGCCAGCAGTTATCGGGCAGGCACAGATACGCAGTATTTT.

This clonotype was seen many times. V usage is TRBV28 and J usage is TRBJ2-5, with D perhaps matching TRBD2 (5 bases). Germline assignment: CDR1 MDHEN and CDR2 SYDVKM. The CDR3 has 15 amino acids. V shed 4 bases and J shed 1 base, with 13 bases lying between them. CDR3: CASSWVDSSQETQYF. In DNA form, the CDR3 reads TGTGCCAGCAGTTGGGTGGACTCGTCCCAAGAGACCCAGTACTTC.

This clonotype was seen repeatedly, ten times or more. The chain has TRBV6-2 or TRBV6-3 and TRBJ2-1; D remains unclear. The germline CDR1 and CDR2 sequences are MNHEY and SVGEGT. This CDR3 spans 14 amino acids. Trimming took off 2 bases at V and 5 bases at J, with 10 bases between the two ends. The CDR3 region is CASSYVGQNNEQFF. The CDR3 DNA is TGTGCCAGCAGTTACGTTGGCCAGAACAATGAGCAGTTCTTC.

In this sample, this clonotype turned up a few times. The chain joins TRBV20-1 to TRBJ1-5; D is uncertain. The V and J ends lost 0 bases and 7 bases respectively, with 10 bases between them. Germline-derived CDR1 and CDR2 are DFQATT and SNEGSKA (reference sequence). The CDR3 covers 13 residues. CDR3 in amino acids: CSARDGVYQPQHF. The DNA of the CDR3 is TGCAGTGCTAGAGATGGCGTGTACCAGCCCCAGCATTTT.

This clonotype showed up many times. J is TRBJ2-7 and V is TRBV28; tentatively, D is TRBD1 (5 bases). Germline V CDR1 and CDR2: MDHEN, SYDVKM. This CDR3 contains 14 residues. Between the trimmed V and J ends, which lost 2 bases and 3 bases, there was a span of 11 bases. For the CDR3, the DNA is TGTGCCAGCAGTTTAGGTACAGGACGCTACGAGCAGTACTTC. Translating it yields CASSLGTGRYEQYF.

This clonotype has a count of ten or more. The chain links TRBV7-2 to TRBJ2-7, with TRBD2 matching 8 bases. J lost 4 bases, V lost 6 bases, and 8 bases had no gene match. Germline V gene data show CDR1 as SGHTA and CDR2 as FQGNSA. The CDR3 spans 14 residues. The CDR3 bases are TGTGCCAGCAGGACGGGACTAGAGAATTACGAGCAGTACTTC. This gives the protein CASRTGLENYEQYF.

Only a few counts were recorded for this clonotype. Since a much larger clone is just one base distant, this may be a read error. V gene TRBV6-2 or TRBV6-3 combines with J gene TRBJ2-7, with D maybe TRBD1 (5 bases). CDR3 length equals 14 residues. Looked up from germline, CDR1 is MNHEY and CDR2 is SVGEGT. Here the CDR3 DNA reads TGCGCCAGCAGTGAGTTGCAGGGCACTGGGGTGCAGTACTTC. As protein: CASSELQGTGVQYF.

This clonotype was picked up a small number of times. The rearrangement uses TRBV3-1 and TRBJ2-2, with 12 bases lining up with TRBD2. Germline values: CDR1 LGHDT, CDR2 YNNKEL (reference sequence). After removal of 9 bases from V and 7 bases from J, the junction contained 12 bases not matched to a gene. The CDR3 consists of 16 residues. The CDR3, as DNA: TGTGCCAGTAGACATCTAGCGGGGGGGCCTATCGGGGAGCTGTTTTTT. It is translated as CASRHLAGGPIGELFF.

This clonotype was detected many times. CDR3 sequence: CASSDPGTGRSDTQYF. The CDR3 nucleotides read TGTGCCAGCAGCGATCCCGGGACAGGGAGGTCAGATACGCAGTATTTT. The chain employs TRBV9 and TRBJ2-3, with 9 bases matching TRBD1. Trimming at V came to 3 bases and at J to 4 bases, leaving 9 bases not matched to a gene. Germline CDR1 reads SGDLS; CDR2 reads YYNGEE. CDR3 length equals 16 residues.

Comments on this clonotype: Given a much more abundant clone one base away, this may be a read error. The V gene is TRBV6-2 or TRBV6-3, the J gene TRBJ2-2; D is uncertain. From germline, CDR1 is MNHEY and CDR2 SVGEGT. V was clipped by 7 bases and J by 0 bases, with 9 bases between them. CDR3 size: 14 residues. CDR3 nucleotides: TGTGCCAGCATGGTCGGATCGAACACCGGGGAGCTGTTTTTT. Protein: CASMVGSNTGELFF.

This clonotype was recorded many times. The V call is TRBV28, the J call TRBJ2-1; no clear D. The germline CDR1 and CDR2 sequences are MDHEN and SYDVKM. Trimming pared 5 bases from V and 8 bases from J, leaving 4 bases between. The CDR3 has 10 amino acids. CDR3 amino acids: CASSHHEQFF. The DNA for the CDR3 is TGTGCCAGCAGTCACCATGAGCAGTTCTTC.

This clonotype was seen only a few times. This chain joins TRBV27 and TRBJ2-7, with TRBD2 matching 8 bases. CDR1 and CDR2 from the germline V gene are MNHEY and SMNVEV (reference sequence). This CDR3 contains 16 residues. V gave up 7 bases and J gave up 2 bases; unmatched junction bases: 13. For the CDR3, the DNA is TGTGCCAGCACCCCGGGAGCGGGAGTAAAAACCTACGAGCAGTACTTC. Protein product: CASTPGAGVKTYEQYF.

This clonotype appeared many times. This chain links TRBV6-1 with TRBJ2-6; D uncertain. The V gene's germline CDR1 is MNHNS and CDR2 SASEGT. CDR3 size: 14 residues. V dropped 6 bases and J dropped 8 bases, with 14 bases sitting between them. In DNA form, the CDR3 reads TGTGCCAGCAGAATACCATCACAGTCCAACGTCCTGACTTTC. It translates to CASRIPSQSNVLTF.

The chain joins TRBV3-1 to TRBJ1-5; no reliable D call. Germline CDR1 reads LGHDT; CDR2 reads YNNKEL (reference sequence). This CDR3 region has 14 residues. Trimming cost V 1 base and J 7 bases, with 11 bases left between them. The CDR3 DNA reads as TGTGCCAGCAGCCAAGGGCGCCCGGCCCAGCCCCAGCATTTT. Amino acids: CASSQGRPAQPQHF.

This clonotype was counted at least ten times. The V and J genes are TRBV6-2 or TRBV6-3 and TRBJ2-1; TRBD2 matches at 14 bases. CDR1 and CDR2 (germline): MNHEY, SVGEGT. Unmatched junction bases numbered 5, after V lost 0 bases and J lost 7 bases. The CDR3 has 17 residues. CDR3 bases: TGTGCCAGCAGTTACTCAGCCGGACTAGCGGGAGGTAATGAGCAGTTCTTC. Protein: CASSYSAGLAGGNEQFF.

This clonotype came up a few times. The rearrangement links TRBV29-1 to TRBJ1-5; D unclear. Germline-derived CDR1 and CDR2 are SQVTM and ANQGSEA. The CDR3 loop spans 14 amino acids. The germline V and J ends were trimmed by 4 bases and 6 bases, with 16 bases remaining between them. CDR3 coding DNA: TGCAGCGTTGCAGCAGGTTCCGTAGGTCAGCCCCAGCATTTT. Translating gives CSVAAGSVGQPQHF.

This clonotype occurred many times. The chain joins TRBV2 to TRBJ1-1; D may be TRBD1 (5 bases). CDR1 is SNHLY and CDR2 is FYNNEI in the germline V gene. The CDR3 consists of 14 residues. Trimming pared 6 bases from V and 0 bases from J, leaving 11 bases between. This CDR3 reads CASRAGAMNTEAFF. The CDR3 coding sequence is TGTGCCAGCAGGGCCGGGGCTATGAACACTGAAGCTTTCTTT.

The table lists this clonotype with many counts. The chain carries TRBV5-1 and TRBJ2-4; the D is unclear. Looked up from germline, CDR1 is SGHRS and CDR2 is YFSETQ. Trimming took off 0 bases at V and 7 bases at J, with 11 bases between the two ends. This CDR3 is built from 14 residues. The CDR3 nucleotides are TGCGCCAGCAGCTTGGTTGGGTCGAGGAACATTCAGTACTTC. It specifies CASSLVGSRNIQYF.

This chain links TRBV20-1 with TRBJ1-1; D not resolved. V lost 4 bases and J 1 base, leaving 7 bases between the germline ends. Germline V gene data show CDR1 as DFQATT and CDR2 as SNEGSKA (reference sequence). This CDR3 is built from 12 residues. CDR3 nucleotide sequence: TGCAGTGCTACTGGAAGGAACACTGAAGCTTTCTTT. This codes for CSATGRNTEAFF.

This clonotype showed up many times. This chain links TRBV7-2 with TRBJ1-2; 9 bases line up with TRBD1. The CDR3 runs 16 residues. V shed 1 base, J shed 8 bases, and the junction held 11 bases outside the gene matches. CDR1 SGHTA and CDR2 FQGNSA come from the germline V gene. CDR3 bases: TGTGCCAGCAGCTTAGTTGGCCCGGGACAGGGTACGGGCTACACCTTC. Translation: CASSLVGPGQGTGYTF.

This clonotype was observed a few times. The DNA of the CDR3 is TGTGCCATCAGTGAGTCCATGGCGGGGCCAACAGATACGCAGTATTTT. Its translation: CAISESMAGPTDTQYF. The chain couples TRBV10-3 to TRBJ2-3, with D possibly matching TRBD2 (6 bases). From germline, CDR1 is ENHRY and CDR2 SYGVKD. This CDR3 is 16 amino acids long. V lost 0 bases and J 3 bases, leaving 13 bases between the germline ends.

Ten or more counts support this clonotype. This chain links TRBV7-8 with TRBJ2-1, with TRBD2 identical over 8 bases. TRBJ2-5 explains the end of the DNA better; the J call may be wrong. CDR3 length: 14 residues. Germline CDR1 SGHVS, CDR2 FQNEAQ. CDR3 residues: CASNQIAGSETQYF. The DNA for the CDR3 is TGTGCCAGCAACCAAATAGCGGGATCAGAGACCCAGTACTTC.

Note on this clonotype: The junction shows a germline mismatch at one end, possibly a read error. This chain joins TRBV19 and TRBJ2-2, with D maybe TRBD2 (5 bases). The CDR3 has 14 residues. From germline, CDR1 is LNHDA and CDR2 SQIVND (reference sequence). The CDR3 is CASSPPRRTGEPFF. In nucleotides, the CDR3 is TGTGCCAGTAGCCCCCCCAGGCGCACCGGGGAGCCGTTTTTT.

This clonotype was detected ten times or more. The CDR3 reads CASNIRGRQPQHF. The CDR3 bases are TGTGCCAGCAATATCAGGGGGCGTCAGCCCCAGCATTTT. This rearrangement joins TRBV2 to TRBJ1-5; 8 bases match TRBD1. The CDR3 is made up of 13 amino acids. J was trimmed by 6 bases and V by 7 bases; bases with no gene match: 5. Germline-derived CDR1 and CDR2 are SNHLY and FYNNEI.

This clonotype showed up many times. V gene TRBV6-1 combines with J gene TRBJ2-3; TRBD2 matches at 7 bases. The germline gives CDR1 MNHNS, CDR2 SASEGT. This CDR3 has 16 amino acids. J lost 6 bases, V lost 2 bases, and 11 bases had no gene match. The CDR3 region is CASSEKGGTRPDTQYF. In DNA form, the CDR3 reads TGTGCCAGCAGTGAAAAGGGAGGGACGCGTCCCGATACGCAGTATTTT.

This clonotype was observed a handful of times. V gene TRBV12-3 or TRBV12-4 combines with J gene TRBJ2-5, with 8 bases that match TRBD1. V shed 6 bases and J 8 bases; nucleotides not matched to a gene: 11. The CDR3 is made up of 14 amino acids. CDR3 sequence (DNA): TGTGCCAGCAGGCCGACAGGGGTTTCAGATACCCAGTACTTC. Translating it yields CASRPTGVSDTQYF.

CDR3 DNA sequence: TGTGCCAGCAGCGCCCACACGGATACGCAGTATTTT. The encoded protein is CASSAHTDTQYF. J is TRBJ2-3 and V is TRBV9; D is uncertain. V was trimmed by 3 bases and J by 6 bases, leaving 8 bases between them. Germline assignment: CDR1 SGDLS and CDR2 YYNGEE. The CDR3 is 12 residues long.

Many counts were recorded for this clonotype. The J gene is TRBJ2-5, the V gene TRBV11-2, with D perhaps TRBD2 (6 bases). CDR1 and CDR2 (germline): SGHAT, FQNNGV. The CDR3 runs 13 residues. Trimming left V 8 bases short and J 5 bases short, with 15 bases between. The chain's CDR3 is CASRTGGRETQYF. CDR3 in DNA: TGTGCCAGCCGTACCGGGGGACGGGAGACCCAGTACTTC.